The 7 T cell receptor beta chains reported below all come from one sample, sequenced in a study of blood T cell repertoires in COVID-19. Repertoires were generated with immunoSEQ multiplex PCR, while TCRdb's copy carries only in-frame clones and drops some. The table includes approximately 69,000 clones, 60% to 85% detected once. The sequenced material came from peripheral blood. The receptors here all came from a man aged 60 to 75 with acute or convalescent COVID-19.

This clone was detected once. The chain links TRBV7-9 to TRBJ1-1, with D perhaps TRBD1 (6 bases). The V gene's germline CDR1 is SEHNR and CDR2 FQNEAQ (reference sequence). Trimming removed 4 bases at V and 4 bases at J, with 19 bases between. This CDR3 has 16 residues. CDR3 residues: CASSSGDRGPSTEAFF. CDR3 nucleotides: TGTGCCAGCAGCTCAGGGGACCGGGGCCCCAGCACTGAAGCTTTCTTT.

V is TRBV3-1 (or the pseudogene TRBV3-2) and J is TRBJ1-2, with D uncertain. From germline, CDR1 is LGHDT and CDR2 YNNKEL (reference sequence). Between the trimmed V and J ends, which lost 0 bases and 7 bases, there was a span of 21 bases. There are 17 residues in the CDR3. The CDR3 sequence: CASSQEGFGLGSPGYTF. In nucleotides, the CDR3 is TGTGCCAGCAGCCAAGAGGGGTTCGGATTAGGGAGTCCTGGCTACACCTTC.

The CDR3, as DNA: TGTGCCAGCAGCCCCGGACAGGGCCCCTATGGCTACACCTTC. As protein: CASSPGQGPYGYTF. The chain employs TRBV7-2 and TRBJ1-2, with 8 bases identical to TRBD1. Unmatched junction bases numbered 6, after V lost 5 bases and J lost 4 bases. This CDR3 is 14 amino acids long. From germline, CDR1 is SGHTA and CDR2 FQGNSA.

V is TRBV5-4 and J is TRBJ2-7, with a weak D call TRBD2 (5 bases). CDR3 size: 11 residues. The ends were cut back, 1 base at V and 7 bases at J, with 6 bases in the middle. In germline, CDR1 is SGHNT, CDR2 YYREEE (reference sequence). The CDR3 nucleotides read TGTGCCAGCAGCTTGCGAGGGGAGCAGTACTTC. Translation: CASSLRGEQYF.

This clone came up once. This rearrangement joins TRBV7-3 to TRBJ1-6, with D possibly matching TRBD1 (5 bases). Germline V lookup: CDR1 SGHTA, CDR2 FQGTGA. The CDR3 runs to 15 residues. Trimming took off 5 bases at V and 10 bases at J, with 18 bases between the two ends. This chain's CDR3 is CASSLLGQDGSPLHF. The CDR3 DNA is TGTGCCAGCAGCCTGCTGGGGCAAGACGGATCACCCCTCCACTTT.

The chain carries TRBV5-6 and TRBJ2-7, with D tentatively TRBD2 (6 bases). V lost 1 base, J lost 2 bases, and 16 bases lay in between. The germline CDR1 and CDR2 sequences are SGHDT and YYEEEE. The CDR3 is made up of 16 amino acids. In nucleotides, the CDR3 is TGTGCCAGCAGCTTGTTGGGTCGAGGAGGGACCTACGAGCAGTACTTC. Translated: CASSLLGRGGTYEQYF.

The genes are TRBV15 and TRBJ2-1, with D hard to call. The CDR3 runs to 13 residues. Trimming took off 1 base at V and 12 bases at J, with 13 bases between the two ends. In germline, CDR1 is LNHNV, CDR2 YYDKDF (reference sequence). The CDR3 bases are TGTGCCACCAGCAGAGCCGACACAACCGGGCAGTTCTTC. Translated, it gives CATSRADTTGQFF.